Each of the 12 T cell receptor beta chains below was sequenced from the same sample in a study of OX40 agonist ivuxolimab in advanced cancers. Only in-frame clones appear in the TCRdb table, and some are missing; sequencing was by immunoSEQ multiplex PCR. The data contain 60,000 to 100,000 clones, around 93% of them singletons. The material was CD4+ or CD8+ T cells sorted from blood, obtained in a trial of the OX40 agonist ivuxolimab. These receptors were obtained from an adult with an advanced solid tumor such as melanoma, head and neck, liver or kidney cancer.

The chain employs TRBV27 and TRBJ1-5; D unresolved. V was trimmed by 4 bases and J by 0 bases, leaving 13 bases between them. CDR1 MNHEY and CDR2 SMNVEV come from the germline V gene (reference sequence). CDR3 length: 16 amino acids. In DNA form, the CDR3 reads TGTGCCAGCAGTTCGGATCCGGGGAATAGCAATCAGCCCCAGCATTTT. Its protein is CASSSDPGNSNQPQHF.

This chain links TRBV6-5 with TRBJ2-2, with D perhaps TRBD1 or TRBD2 (5 bases each). V shed 8 bases and J shed 0 bases, with 7 bases lying between them. The CDR3 covers 13 residues. CDR1 is MNHEY, CDR2 SVGAGI, per germline. CDR3 coding DNA: TGTGCCAGCGAGGGGACGAACACCGGGGAGCTGTTTTTT. This sequence encodes CASEGTNTGELFF.

DNA of the CDR3: TGTGCTGTCGAGCGAGGCAATGAGCAGTTCTTC. Translation gives CAVERGNEQFF. The J gene is TRBJ2-1, the V gene TRBV6-5; D ambiguous. Germline CDR1 reads MNHEY; CDR2 reads SVGAGI. The CDR3 covers 11 residues.

The chain carries TRBV6-1 and TRBJ2-7, with TRBD2 identical over 11 bases. Germline V gives CDR1 MNHNS, CDR2 SASEGT. CDR3 size: 16 residues. J gave up 0 bases and V 2 bases, and 3 bases lay outside the gene matches. CDR3 sequence reads: CASSERLAGHSYEQYF. For the CDR3, the DNA is TGTGCCAGCAGTGAACGACTAGCGGGGCACTCCTACGAGCAGTACTTC.

The sample holds one count of this clone. The chain carries TRBV10-1 and TRBJ1-5; D is possibly TRBD1 (5 bases). This CDR3 is 15 amino acids long. Germline V gives CDR1 WNHNN, CDR2 SYGVQD (reference sequence). The germline V and J ends were trimmed by 8 bases and 10 bases, with 24 bases remaining between them. The CDR3: CASRPDRDQVSPQHF. CDR3 nucleotides: TGCGCCAGCCGACCCGACAGAGACCAGGTCTCTCCCCAGCATTTT.

The rearrangement uses TRBV27 and TRBJ2-7; 14 positions match TRBD2. There are 15 residues in the CDR3. Germline CDR1 MNHEY, CDR2 SMNVEV (reference sequence). V shed 4 bases, J shed 6 bases, and the junction held 5 bases outside the gene matches. CDR3 sequence: CASSYSTSGGAEQYF. DNA of the CDR3: TGTGCCAGCAGTTACTCGACTAGCGGGGGGGCCGAGCAGTACTTC.

The chain is built from TRBV6-5 and TRBJ1-5; D gene ambiguous. CDR1 is MNHEY, CDR2 SVGAGI, per germline. The CDR3 has 14 amino acids. With 2 bases removed from V and 9 bases from J, the gap between germline ends came to 14 bases. CDR3 DNA sequence: TGTGCCAGCAGTTACGCTGTGGCAGGCGGGCCCCAGCATTTT. Translating gives CASSYAVAGGPQHF.

The chain recombines TRBV7-6 with TRBJ2-7; TRBD1 aligns across 10 bases. CDR3 size: 15 residues. The trim removed 0 bases at V and 3 bases at J, leaving 2 bases unmatched. The V gene's germline CDR1 is SGHVS and CDR2 FNYEAQ. The CDR3 here is CASSLAGTGDYEQYF. As DNA, the CDR3 is TGTGCCAGCAGCTTAGCGGGGACAGGGGACTACGAGCAGTACTTC.

This rearrangement joins TRBV4-2 to TRBJ2-7; 11 bases are a match to TRBD2. The CDR3 sequence is 17 residues long. Germline V CDR1 and CDR2: LGHNA, YNFKEQ. The V gene end was trimmed by 4 bases and the J gene end by 0 bases; junction bases not matched to a gene: 8. DNA for the CDR3: TGTGCCAGCAGCCCAAGCGTACTAGCGGGGGACTCCTACGAGCAGTACTTC. Translation gives CASSPSVLAGDSYEQYF.

The chain combines TRBV5-5 with TRBJ2-7; TRBD1 matches at 7 bases. Germline-derived CDR1 and CDR2 are SGHKS and YYEKEE (reference sequence). The CDR3 extends over 16 amino acids. Unmatched junction bases numbered 11, after V lost 4 bases and J lost 1 base. As DNA, the CDR3 is TGTGCCAGCAGCCCGTGGGCGGGCAGGGGGTCCTACGAGCAGTACTTC. This encodes CASSPWAGRGSYEQYF.

The gene calls are TRBV10-1 and TRBJ2-1; D is unclear. CDR1 and CDR2 from the germline V gene are WNHNN and SYGVQD (reference sequence). V was clipped by 5 bases and J by 6 bases, with 8 bases between them. The CDR3 spans 12 residues. CDR3 DNA: TGCGCCAGCAGTAGTCTTCCCAATGAGCAGTTCTTC. It yields the protein CASSSLPNEQFF.

This sequence joins TRBV9 and TRBJ2-7, with 9 positions matching TRBD2. This CDR3 has 15 amino acids. J was trimmed by 4 bases and V by 0 bases; bases with no gene match: 5. Per germline, CDR1 SGDLS and CDR2 YYNGEE. The CDR3: CASSVGGSGGYEQYF. The CDR3 DNA follows: TGTGCCAGCAGCGTAGGTGGTAGCGGGGGTTACGAGCAGTACTTC.